A single sample gave rise to the 19 T cell receptor beta chains below, sequenced in a study of metastatic and nonmetastatic thyroid tumors. MiXCR was used by TCRdb to re-call the PCR reads. The sample has over 11,000 clones; around 28% are singletons. Patients had received no treatment of any kind before thyroid surgery. The sequencing input was tumor tissue. The origin of the receptors is a female donor with papillary thyroid cancer or a benign thyroid nodule (not recorded which). Some clones in this sample may be carry-over from other donors' samples.

The chain links TRBV28 to TRBJ2-7; D unresolved. With 4 bases removed from V and 2 bases from J, the gap between germline ends came to 12 bases. This CDR3 spans 14 amino acids. In germline, CDR1 is MDHEN, CDR2 SYDVKM. The CDR3 reads CASSSFYGTYEQYF. The CDR3 DNA reads as TGTGCCAGCAGTTCCTTCTATGGGACCTACGAGCAGTACTTC.

This clone has only a few counts. The J gene is TRBJ2-3, the V gene TRBV6-1; D unclear. The CDR3 spans 14 residues. CDR1 and CDR2 (germline): MNHNS, SASEGT. V was shortened by 4 bases and J by 4 bases, with 12 bases between the two germline ends. The chain's CDR3 is CASSAQSGADTQYF. DNA for the CDR3: TGTGCCAGCAGTGCCCAATCCGGAGCAGATACGCAGTATTTT.

The genes are TRBV18 and TRBJ2-5; D unresolved. Germline lookup yields CDR1 KGHSH and CDR2 LQKENI. CDR3 length: 11 residues. V lost 2 bases to trimming and J lost 4 bases, with 2 bases between them. CDR3 loop: CASSPSETQYF. In DNA form, the CDR3 reads TGTGCCAGCTCACCATCAGAGACCCAGTACTTC.

The gene calls are TRBV28 and TRBJ1-3; tentatively, D is TRBD1 (6 bases). Germline V CDR1 and CDR2: MDHEN, SYDVKM. This CDR3 is 15 amino acids long. V lost 5 bases and J 0 bases, leaving 11 bases between the germline ends. The CDR3 reads CASSVTGSSGNTIYF. The CDR3 bases are TGTGCCAGCAGTGTTACAGGGAGCTCTGGAAACACCATATATTTT. The entire variable domain, with the rest obtained from reference TRBV28 and TRBJ1-3, is as follows: DVKVTQSSRYLVKRTGEKVFLECVQDMDHENMFWYRQDPGLGLRLIYFSYDVKMKEKGDIPEGYSVSREKKERFSLILESASTNQTSMYLCASSVTGSSGNTIYFGEGSWLTVV.

This clone was seen many times. A single base separates this from a much larger clone, so it may be a read error. This chain joins TRBV27 and TRBJ2-5; TRBD1 matches 10 bases. CDR1 is MNHEY and CDR2 is SMNVEV in the germline V gene (reference sequence). This CDR3 is 14 amino acids long. CDR3 region: CTSSRDRGWETQYF. CDR3 sequence (DNA): TGTACCAGCAGCAGGGACAGGGGATGGGAGACCCAGTACTTC.

The V and J genes are TRBV19 and TRBJ1-2, with a weak D call TRBD1 (5 bases). Germline V gene data show CDR1 as LNHDA and CDR2 as SQIVND (reference sequence). This CDR3 comprises 13 residues. V was cut by 7 bases and J by 4 bases, with 13 bases left in between. CDR3 residues: CASTPEGVYGYTF. As DNA, the CDR3 is TGTGCCAGTACTCCTGAAGGGGTCTATGGCTACACCTTC.

This chain links TRBV20-1 with TRBJ2-7; 7 bases line up with TRBD1. Unmatched junction bases numbered 7, after V lost 0 bases and J lost 2 bases. Germline assignment: CDR1 DFQATT and CDR2 SNEGSKA (reference sequence). The CDR3 sequence is 15 residues long. CDR3 sequence (DNA): TGCAGTGCTAGAGAGCTACAGGGGTGGACCTACGAGCAGTACTTC. It translates to CSARELQGWTYEQYF.

The V call is TRBV18, the J call TRBJ2-7, with TRBD1 matching over 8 bases. Losses at the gene ends were 6 bases for V and 5 bases for J; bases not matched to a gene: 12. Germline V gene lookup returns CDR1 KGHSH and CDR2 LQKENI. This CDR3 has 15 amino acids. CDR3 DNA sequence: TGTGCCAGCTCCTCCGGGCAGGGGGCTATGAACGAGCAGTACTTC. It encodes CASSSGQGAMNEQYF.

The chain uses TRBV4-1 and TRBJ2-7; D is tentatively TRBD1 or TRBD2 (6 bases each). This CDR3 has 16 amino acids. CDR1 MGHRA and CDR2 YSYEKL come from the germline V gene. Trimming left V 4 bases short and J 3 bases short, with 19 bases between. In DNA, the CDR3 is TGCGCCAGCAGCCTAAACCGAGGGGGACTTCTCTACGAGCAGTACTTC. Its protein product is CASSLNRGGLLYEQYF.

The chain is built from TRBV28 and TRBJ2-5; 8 bases align to TRBD2. The CDR3 runs to 14 residues. V shed 8 bases and J 4 bases; nucleotides not matched to a gene: 9. The germline gives CDR1 MDHEN, CDR2 SYDVKM. Written as DNA, the CDR3 is TGTGCCAGCCTTAAGGGACTAGGGGGAGAGACCCAGTACTTC. Encoded protein: CASLKGLGGETQYF.

There are a few counts of this clone. V is TRBV28 and J is TRBJ1-4; tentatively, D is TRBD1 (5 bases). Deletions cut 5 bases from V and 2 bases from J, with 15 bases between. The CDR3 extends over 16 amino acids. In germline, CDR1 is MDHEN, CDR2 SYDVKM. CDR3 protein: CASSPLPGATNEKLFF. The CDR3 DNA reads as TGTGCCAGCAGTCCCTTGCCCGGGGCTACTAATGAAAAACTGTTTTTT.

The chain combines TRBV6-1 with TRBJ2-6; D may match TRBD1 or TRBD2 (7 bases each). The CDR3 sequence is 17 residues long. V dropped 6 bases and J dropped 3 bases, with 18 bases sitting between them. From germline, CDR1 is MNHNS and CDR2 SASEGT. This CDR3 is CASSTIQGRGGANVLTF. The CDR3 DNA follows: TGTGCCAGCAGCACCATACAGGGGAGGGGTGGGGCCAACGTCCTGACTTTC.

The J gene is TRBJ1-2, the V gene TRBV7-8; 10 bases are a match to TRBD1. V shed 5 bases, J shed 5 bases, and the junction held 8 bases outside the gene matches. The CDR3 length is 15 residues. Germline CDR1 SGHVS, CDR2 FQNEAQ. CDR3 coding DNA: TGTGCCAGCAGCCCCTCCGGACAGGGGGGATATGGCTACACCTTC. Encoded protein: CASSPSGQGGYGYTF.

The J gene is TRBJ2-7, the V gene TRBV5-1, with 8 bases matching TRBD2. There are 15 residues in the CDR3. The V gene end was trimmed by 2 bases and the J gene end by 1 base; junction bases not matched to a gene: 5. Germline-derived CDR1 and CDR2 are SGHRS and YFSETQ. The DNA for the CDR3 is TGCGCCAGCAGCTTAAGCGGGGGCCCATCCTACGAGCAGTACTTC. Translating gives CASSLSGGPSYEQYF.

Many counts were recorded for this clone. The chain recombines TRBV2 with TRBJ1-2, with unresolved D. The V gene lost 1 base and the J gene lost 10 bases, with 13 bases spanning the gap. Looked up from germline, CDR1 is SNHLY and CDR2 is FYNNEI. The CDR3 loop spans 13 amino acids. CDR3 sequence (DNA): TGTGCCAGCAGTGAAGGACCTGGAGGGCTCTACACCTTC. This sequence encodes CASSEGPGGLYTF.

By share of the sample, this clone is medium-sized. The chain recombines TRBV20-1 with TRBJ2-7, with D maybe TRBD1 (5 bases). From germline, CDR1 is DFQATT and CDR2 SNEGSKA (reference sequence). The CDR3 loop spans 13 amino acids. V was trimmed by 3 bases and J by 1 base, leaving 10 bases between them. CDR3 sequence (DNA): TGCAGTGCTAGCCCAGGGCTATCCTACGAGCAGTACTTC. Residues: CSASPGLSYEQYF.

The count of this clone is one. The rearrangement uses TRBV7-6 and TRBJ2-2, with 8 bases matching TRBD2. Per the germline V gene, CDR1 is SGHVS and CDR2 is FNYEAQ. The CDR3 extends over 16 amino acids. J lost 2 bases, V lost 3 bases, and 5 bases had no gene match. CDR3 DNA sequence: TGTGCCAGCAGCTTCACTAGCGGTATCAACACCGGGGAGCTGTTTTTT. Translation: CASSFTSGINTGELFF.

This sequence joins TRBV5-1 and TRBJ1-1; weak D call: TRBD1 (5 bases). Between the trimmed V and J ends, which lost 4 bases and 6 bases, there was a span of 22 bases. Germline assignment: CDR1 SGHRS and CDR2 YFSETQ. The CDR3 contains 16 residues. CDR3 in amino acids: CASSEEGQGVNPEAFF. CDR3 DNA: TGCGCCAGCAGCGAGGAGGGGCAGGGAGTAAATCCTGAAGCTTTCTTT.

This clone was observed many times. The chain couples TRBV4-3 to TRBJ1-5; D is perhaps TRBD1 (5 bases). The V gene's germline CDR1 is LGHNA and CDR2 YSLEER. CDR3 length: 20 residues. Trimming shortened V by 0 bases and J by 2 bases, and 23 bases separated the two germline ends. CDR3 residues: CASSQERGWGVGGGNQPQHF. CDR3 nucleotides: TGCGCCAGCAGCCAAGAGCGGGGCTGGGGGGTCGGCGGTGGCAATCAGCCCCAGCATTTT.